The text below deals with one T cell receptor beta chain. The second PCR ran about 6 to 11 cycles with a sample-barcoded 5' primer and J-beta primers. A single record per CDR3 protein comes from TCRdb applying MiXCR to the 5' RACE reads. The sample lists 700,000 to 950,000 distinct CDR3 sequences, around 40% seen once, with about 20% in the top ten. This record comes from a study of blood T cells in healthy people across ages. The CDR3 spans 19 residues. The ends lost 1 base at V and 4 bases at J; junction bases unmatched: 9. Germline lookup yields CDR1 LGHNA and CDR2 YSLEER. Every donor provided roughly 10 milliliters of peripheral blood.

The chain carries TRBV4-3 and TRBJ2-4; 14 nucleotides agree with TRBD2. Sequencing was done on a sample of blood. The clonotype originates from a woman aged 55-70 years in good health. CDR3 in DNA: TGCGCCAGCAGCCAAGCCGGGACTAGCGGGAGTCTGGCGAAAAACATTCAGTACTTC. Protein sequence: CASSQAGTSGSLAKNIQYF.